This T cell receptor beta chain was documented in a study of identical twins (dated by TCRdb to 2016 to 2017). General notes on the study: To test whether fetal clonotypes persist, the study used deep sequencing on TCR alpha and beta repertoires from monozygotic twins, unrelated adults of various ages, and cord blood. Replicate twin experiments were performed at different times using different library preparation protocols to rule out contamination. Findings and caveats that apply to the study as a whole: Because the same donors could not be followed over many years, conclusions were based on cross-sectional statistical analysis. Compared with coincidental sharing between unrelated individuals, out-of-frame TCR alpha sequences shared between twins had an excess of sequences with low generation probability. Out-of-frame TCR alpha sharing in monozygotic twins was systematically underestimated by recombination models, whereas sharing between unrelated individuals was in agreement with the recombination models. Excess twin sharing in beta out-of-frame sequences was weaker because fewer shared sequences lowered the signal-to-noise ratio. Zero-insertion analyses could be partly confounded by invariant T cells such as MAIT and iNKT, although diverse VJ usage argued against such confounding for most clonotypes. Fewer insertions were carried by abundant cord blood beta clonotypes, a similar but weaker trend appeared in young adult naive repertoires, and no such trend appeared in memory repertoires.

Library prep was done by 5' RACE. The sequencing machine was an Illumina HiSeq 2000. A universal primer binding site was added through template switching, and the final cDNA carried a unique molecular identifier so that TCR cDNA molecules could be counted accurately. Specific primers in the conserved constant-segment region were used to synthesize first-strand cDNA for TCR alpha and beta chains. Each cDNA library was double barcoded, with a SMART-Mk sample barcode plus Illumina barcodes, to control for contamination. TruSeq adapter sequences and Illumina sample barcodes were added in two successive PCR steps. The TCR alpha and beta cDNA libraries were sequenced on the Illumina HiSeq platform using custom primers. As for the original processing: MiGEC processed the raw reads to extract unique molecular identifiers, while MiXCR was used to determine the CDR3 positions. For each individual, recombination models were inferred using an EM algorithm with the repgenHMM and IGoR tools. Shared clonotypes were analyzed with the tcR package in R, and sharing was normalized by the product of cloneset sizes. To study raw recombination without the effects of thymic and clonal selection, out-of-frame nonproductive sequences were analyzed. TCRdb reprocessed the public reads (quality trimming at Q25 with fastp, clone calling with MiXCR) and kept in-frame beta chains. All rows with the same CDR3 protein become a single entry with the most common DNA and genes. TCRdb, not the authors, supplied the V and J calls. The sample table contains some 1,700,000 distinct CDR3 sequences; only one count was recorded for roughly 35% of them. The top ten clonotypes cover about 0.25% of the sample.

Every donor was a healthy Caucasian. The CDR3 goes from the cysteine to the phenylalanine over 14 residues. Here the CDR3 DNA is all that survives: 42 bases in frame from base 1. Regarding this clonotype: Its antigen remains undetermined. No qualities accompany the bases; no much larger clone lies one base away.

The sequence came from a newborn girl in good health. This chain is built from TRBV21-1 and TRBJ2-7; TRBD1, the table's D call, was not compared with the DNA. TRBV21-1 is termed a pseudogene. The specimen was cord blood. This receptor has the CDR3 CASSKKTGGYEQYF. The DNA sequence reads TGTGCCAGCAGCAAAAAAACAGGGGGCTACGAGCAGTACTTC.